This T cell receptor (beta chain) is from a study of technical replicates of blood from a few donors. Method: immunoSEQ multiplex PCR; TCRdb's copy keeps in-frame clones and lacks some. The repertoire holds approximately 79,000 clones, about nine tenths seen once, with about 0.38% in the top ten. This CDR3 has 15 residues. Germline V gene data show CDR1 as LGHNA and CDR2 as YSLEER. V was shortened by 4 bases and J by 1 base, with 13 bases between the two germline ends. The TCR sequence derives from a human donor in good health. This sequence joins TRBV4-3 and TRBJ1-1; TRBD1 is a possible D gene (5 bases). What was sequenced was T cells isolated from PBMCs. DNA of the CDR3: TGCGCCAGCAGCCGCGACAGTCTCGAGAACACTGAAGCTTTCTTT. Amino acids: CASSRDSLENTEAFF.